This T cell receptor (beta chain) came from a study of regulatory T cells in long-lasting Graves disease. Time point described: newly diagnosed GD, antithyroid drugs for less than 3 months. PBMC-derived RNA was used for the TCR library. In this sample, this clonotype turned up many times. TCR beta libraries were built with iRepertoire HTBI primers and Arm-PCR of CDR3 regions. A single record per CDR3 protein comes from TCRdb applying MiXCR to the multiplex PCR reads. The sample includes over 350,000 distinct CDR3 sequences, approximately 15% seen only once; the top ten take approximately 17%. CDR1 and CDR2 (germline): DFQATT, SNEGSKA (reference sequence). The CDR3 covers 13 residues. These records were also assigned to another study, of T cells in Graves' hyperthyroidism and ophthalmopathy.

The chain carries TRBV20-1 and TRBJ2-3; perhaps TRBD1 as D (7 bases). The sample in question was peripheral blood mononuclear cells (PBMCs), obtained at new diagnosis, from a patient treated with antithyroid drugs. This receptor was taken from a woman aged 45-59 years with Graves disease. This CDR3 is CSGAGPGGDTQYF. The CDR3 bases are TGCAGCGGGGCGGGACCAGGGGGGGATACGCAGTATTTT.